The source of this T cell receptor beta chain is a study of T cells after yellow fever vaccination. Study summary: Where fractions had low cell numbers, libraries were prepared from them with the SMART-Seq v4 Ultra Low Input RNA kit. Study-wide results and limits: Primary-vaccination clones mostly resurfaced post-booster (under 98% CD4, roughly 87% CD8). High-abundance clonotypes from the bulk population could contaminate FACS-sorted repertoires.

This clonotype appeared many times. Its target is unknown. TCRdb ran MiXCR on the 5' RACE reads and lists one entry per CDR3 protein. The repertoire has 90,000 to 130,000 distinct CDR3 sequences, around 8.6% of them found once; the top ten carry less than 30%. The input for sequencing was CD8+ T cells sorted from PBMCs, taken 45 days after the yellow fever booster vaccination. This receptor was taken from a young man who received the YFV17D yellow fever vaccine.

DNA of the CDR3: TGTGCCAGCAGCTCCACAGGGGGCACCTACAATGAGCAGTTCTTC. It specifies CASSSTGGTYNEQFF. The chain carries TRBV7-2 and TRBJ2-1, with TRBD1 matching 9 bases. With V trimmed by 4 bases and J by 2 bases, 3 bases remained unmatched. CDR3 length: 15 residues. Germline V gene data show CDR1 as SGHTA and CDR2 as FQGNSA.